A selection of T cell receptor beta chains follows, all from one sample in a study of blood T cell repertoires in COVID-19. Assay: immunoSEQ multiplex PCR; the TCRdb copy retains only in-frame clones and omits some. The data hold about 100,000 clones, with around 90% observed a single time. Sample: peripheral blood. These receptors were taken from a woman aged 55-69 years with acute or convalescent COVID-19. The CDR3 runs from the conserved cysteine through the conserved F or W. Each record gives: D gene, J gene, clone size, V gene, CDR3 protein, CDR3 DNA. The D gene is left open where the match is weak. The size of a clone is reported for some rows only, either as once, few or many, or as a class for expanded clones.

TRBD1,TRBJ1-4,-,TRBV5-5,CASSPGQGREKLFF,TGTGCCAGCAGCCCGGGACAGGGGCGTGAAAAACTGTTTTTT
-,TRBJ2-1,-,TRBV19,CASSPYGGRDNNEQFF,TGTGCCAGTAGTCCGTACGGAGGGCGGGATAACAATGAGCAGTTCTTC
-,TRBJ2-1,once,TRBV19,CASSPGERRNEQFF,TGTGCCAGTAGTCCGGGAGAAAGGAGGAATGAGCAGTTCTTC
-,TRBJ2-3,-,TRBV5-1,CASSPRPSTDTQYF,TGCGCCAGCAGCCCCCGTCCTAGCACAGATACGCAGTATTTT
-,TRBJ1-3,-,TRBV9,CASSVGGVMGNTIYF,TGTGCCAGCAGCGTAGGCGGGGTAATGGGAAACACCATATATTTT
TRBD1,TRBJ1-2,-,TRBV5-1,CASSRDSIQFYGYTF,TGCGCCAGCAGCCGGGACAGCATCCAGTTCTATGGCTACACCTTC
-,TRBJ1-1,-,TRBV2,CASSGAANTEAFF,TGTGCCAGCAGTGGGGCAGCGAACACTGAAGCTTTCTTT
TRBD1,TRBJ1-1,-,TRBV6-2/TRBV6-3,CASSYGDRGIGAFF,TGTGCCAGCAGTTACGGGGACAGGGGTATTGGAGCTTTCTTT
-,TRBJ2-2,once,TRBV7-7,CASGSGYNTGELFF,TGTGCTAGCGGAAGCGGATACAACACCGGGGAGCTGTTTTTT
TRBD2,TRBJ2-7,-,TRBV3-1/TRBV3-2,CASSSRLAGSLEQYF,TGTGCCAGCAGCTCCCGACTAGCGGGATCCCTCGAGCAGTACTTC
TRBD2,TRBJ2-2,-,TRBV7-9,CASSSQPGLAGGRTGELFF,TGTGCCAGCAGCAGCCAGCCGGGACTAGCGGGAGGTCGGACCGGGGAGCTGTTTTTT
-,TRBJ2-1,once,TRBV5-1,CASSLATSSYNEQFF,TGCGCCAGCAGCTTGGCCACGAGCTCCTACAATGAGCAGTTCTTC
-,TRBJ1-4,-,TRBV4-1,CASTWTAINEKLFF,TGCGCCAGCACATGGACAGCGATTAATGAAAAACTGTTTTTT
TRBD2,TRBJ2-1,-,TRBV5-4,CASSPPGLAGGNEQFF,TGTGCCAGCAGCCCGCCGGGACTAGCGGGAGGGAATGAGCAGTTCTTC
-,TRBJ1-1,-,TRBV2,CASSVKGADTEAFF,TGTGCCAGCAGTGTTAAGGGAGCGGACACTGAAGCTTTCTTT
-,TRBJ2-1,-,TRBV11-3,CASAGGVYNEQFF,TGTGCCAGTGCGGGCGGGGTTTACAATGAGCAGTTCTTC
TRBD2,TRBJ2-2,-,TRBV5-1,CASSLRTTGAWTSGSNTGELFF,TGCGCCAGCAGCTTGCGTACGACAGGGGCTTGGACTAGCGGATCGAACACCGGGGAGCTGTTTTTT
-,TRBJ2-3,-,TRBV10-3,CAIRGSASTDTQYF,TGTGCCATCAGGGGGAGCGCCAGCACAGATACGCAGTATTTT
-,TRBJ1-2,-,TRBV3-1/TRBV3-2,CASSSRAGNGYTF,TGTGCCAGCAGCTCTCGAGCGGGGAATGGCTACACCTTC
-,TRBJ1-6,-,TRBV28,CASSFGGEVYSPLHF,TGTGCCAGCAGTTTCGGAGGGGAGGTATATTCACCCCTCCACTTT
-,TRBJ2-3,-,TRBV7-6,CASSLVGLSADTQYF,TGTGCCAGCAGCCTTGTGGGACTTAGCGCAGATACGCAGTATTTT
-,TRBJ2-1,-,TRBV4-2,CASSQVGGVAPLGQFF,TGTGCCAGCAGCCAAGTTGGCGGGGTAGCCCCGCTTGGGCAGTTCTTC
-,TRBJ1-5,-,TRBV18,CASSPGGSNQPQHF,TGTGCCAGCTCCCCTGGGGGGAGCAATCAGCCCCAGCATTTT
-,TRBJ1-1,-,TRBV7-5,CARSLERQRVETEAFF,TGTGCCAGAAGCTTAGAAAGGCAGAGGGTTGAAACTGAAGCTTTCTTT
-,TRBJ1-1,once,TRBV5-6,CASSAGSSTEAFF,TGTGCCAGCAGCGCAGGAAGTAGCACTGAAGCTTTCTTT
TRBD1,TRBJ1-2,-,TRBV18,CASSTGQGTNYGYTF,TGTGCCAGCTCAACAGGACAGGGGACTAACTATGGCTACACCTTC
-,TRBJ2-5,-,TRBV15,CATNGGEETQYF,TGTGCCACCAACGGGGGTGAAGAGACCCAGTACTTC